These T cell receptor beta chains were read from a single sample in a study of regulatory and conventional T cells in RAG deficiency. The assay was immunoSEQ multiplex PCR, and TCRdb's table has in-frame clones only and misses some. Of approximately 35,000 clones detected, about 75% appear once; the ten largest clones hold 3% to 4%. These data were also filed under a second study, of regulatory T cells.

What was sequenced was CD4+ effector T cells sorted from blood. The origin of the receptors is a human donor in good health. Both conserved end residues are part of each CDR3. D genes are given only for firm matches. Clone size is stated in some rows and not others, as once, few, many or a class when expanded.

TRBV7-2	.	.	TRBJ1-6	CASSPASGFNSPLHF	TGTGCCAGCAGCCCAGCCTCCGGGTTTAATTCACCCCTCCACTTT
TRBV2	TRBD1	.	TRBJ2-1	CASSGDRGFSEQFF	TGTGCCAGCAGTGGGGACAGGGGGTTCAGTGAGCAGTTCTTC
TRBV21-1	.	.	TRBJ2-7	CASTRDRVCEQYF	TGTGCCAGCACCAGGGACAGGGTGTGCGAGCAGTACTTC
TRBV9	.	.	TRBJ2-7	CASSPQPGSSYEQYF	TGTGCCAGCAGCCCACAGCCGGGATCCTCCTACGAGCAGTACTTC
TRBV30	TRBD1	.	TRBJ2-7	CAWSFRGHSEQYF	TGTGCCTGGAGTTTTAGGGGGCACAGCGAGCAGTACTTC
TRBV2	.	.	TRBJ1-5	CASSDRENQPQHF	TGTGCCAGCAGTGACAGGGAGAATCAGCCCCAGCATTTT
TRBV7-6	.	.	TRBJ1-3	CASSFEGSSGNTIYF	TGTGCCAGCAGCTTTGAGGGGAGCTCTGGAAACACCATATATTTT
TRBV5-1	.	.	TRBJ2-7	CASWDLSSYEQYF	TGCGCCAGCTGGGACCTTAGCTCCTACGAGCAGTACTTC
TRBV7-9	TRBD1	.	TRBJ1-2	CASSVGTVGYGYTF	TGTGCCAGCAGCGTCGGGACAGTTGGCTATGGCTACACCTTC
TRBV7-3	TRBD1	.	TRBJ1-1	CASTPTGGGTEAFF	TGTGCCAGCACCCCGACAGGGGGTGGTACTGAAGCTTTCTTT
TRBV5-1	.	.	TRBJ2-5	CASSLVRETQYF	TGCGCCAGCAGCTTGGTTCGGGAGACCCAGTACTTC
TRBV2	.	few	TRBJ2-2	CASSDRRQNTGELFF	TGTGCCAGCAGTGACCGTCGACAGAACACCGGGGAGCTGTTTTTT
TRBV5-1	.	.	TRBJ2-5	CASSLGGGQETQYF	TGCGCCAGCAGCTTAGGGGGTGGCCAAGAGACCCAGTACTTC
TRBV11-2	.	.	TRBJ1-5	CASSLGSMTGNQPQHF	TGTGCCAGCAGCTTAGGGAGTATGACTGGCAATCAGCCCCAGCATTTT
TRBV2	.	.	TRBJ2-2	CASRAWLVEPGELFF	TGTGCCAGCAGAGCCTGGCTAGTCGAGCCCGGGGAGCTGTTTTTT
TRBV5-4	.	.	TRBJ2-7	CASSSAPAQGPAKQYF	TGTGCCAGCAGTTCTGCCCCGGCACAGGGACCCGCCAAGCAGTACTTC
TRBV15	TRBD2	.	TRBJ2-5	CATSTRGGSETQYF	TGTGCCACCAGCACCCGGGGGGGCTCAGAGACCCAGTACTTC
TRBV9	TRBD1	once	TRBJ1-1	CASSPRSRDRGLDTEAFF	TGTGCCAGCAGCCCTCGTTCCCGGGACAGGGGGCTAGACACTGAAGCTTTCTTT
TRBV4-1	.	.	TRBJ2-7	CASSQGSRGEYEQYF	TGCGCCAGCAGCCAAGGTTCCAGGGGCGAATACGAGCAGTACTTC
TRBV19	.	.	TRBJ2-2	CASRAPPWGAGTGELFF	TGTGCCAGTAGGGCTCCACCATGGGGCGCGGGCACCGGGGAGCTGTTTTTT
TRBV10-3	.	.	TRBJ1-1	CAITDGTEAFF	TGTGCCATCACGGACGGGACTGAAGCTTTCTTT
TRBV2	TRBD1	.	TRBJ1-2	CASRGMTGSYGYTF	TGTGCCAGCAGAGGAATGACAGGGAGCTATGGCTACACCTTC
TRBV5-5	TRBD1	once	TRBJ1-3	CASRETGVANTIYF	TGTGCCAGCAGGGAGACAGGGGTGGCGAACACCATATATTTT
TRBV6-5	.	.	TRBJ1-2	CASSGLAEGNYGYTF	TGTGCCAGCAGCGGTTTAGCAGAAGGGAACTATGGCTACACCTTC
TRBV4-1	.	.	TRBJ1-2	CASARVSNYGYTF	TGCGCCAGCGCCCGGGTCTCGAACTATGGCTACACCTTC
TRBV5-6	TRBD1	.	TRBJ1-2	CASSPDAGTGNGYTF	TGTGCCAGCAGCCCAGACGCCGGGACAGGGAATGGCTACACCTTC
TRBV12-5	TRBD1	.	TRBJ1-1	CASGARGVSTEAFF	TGTGCTAGTGGGGCCAGGGGGGTAAGCACTGAAGCTTTCTTT
TRBV6-4	.	.	TRBJ1-4	CASTRQDEKLFF	TGTGCCAGCACCCGACAGGATGAAAAACTGTTTTTT
TRBV5-5	TRBD1	.	TRBJ2-7	CASSLVGQDYEQYF	TGTGCCAGCAGCTTAGTAGGACAGGACTACGAGCAGTACTTC
TRBV6-6	.	once	TRBJ1-2	CASRTQQTDGYTF	TGTGCCAGCAGAACCCAACAGACCGATGGCTACACCTTC
TRBV7-2	.	.	TRBJ2-3	CASSSFADTQYF	TGTGCCAGCAGCTCTTTCGCAGATACGCAGTATTTT
TRBV5-1	TRBD2	.	TRBJ2-1	CASAGTSGYNEQFF	TGCGCCAGTGCCGGGACTAGCGGTTACAATGAGCAGTTCTTC
TRBV7-3	TRBD2	.	TRBJ2-5	CASSLRGLAGEETQYF	TGTGCCAGCAGCTTACGGGGACTAGCGGGGGAAGAGACCCAGTACTTC
TRBV7-9	.	few	TRBJ1-1	CASSPKIRLNTEAFF	TGTGCCAGCAGCCCCAAGATACGGTTGAACACTGAAGCTTTCTTT
TRBV7-2	.	.	TRBJ1-2	CASSRPGTNYGYTF	TGTGCCAGCAGCCGGCCCGGAACTAACTATGGCTACACCTTC
TRBV18	.	few	TRBJ1-2	CASSSDGTLGYGYTF	TGTGCCAGCTCGTCGGACGGCACCCTGGGCTATGGCTACACCTTC
TRBV5-1	.	.	TRBJ2-2	CASSLAVGGNTGELFF	TGCGCCAGCAGCTTGGCCGTAGGGGGTAACACCGGGGAGCTGTTTTTT
TRBV9	TRBD2	.	TRBJ2-5	CASSVERGGRETQYF	TGTGCCAGCAGCGTAGAGCGGGGGGGCCGAGAGACCCAGTACTTC
TRBV5-6	.	.	TRBJ2-7	CASSLVSSYEQYF	TGTGCCAGCAGCTTGGTATCCTCCTACGAGCAGTACTTC
TRBV15	TRBD1	few	TRBJ1-6	CATSTRDSNNSPLHF	TGTGCCACCAGCACACGGGACAGCAATAATTCACCCCTCCACTTT
TRBV5-6	.	.	TRBJ1-4	CASSFGRLLMMELFF	TGTGCCAGCAGCTTCGGACGGCTCCTAATGATGGAACTGTTTTTT
TRBV11-1	.	.	TRBJ2-7	CASSLDGDSVYEQYF	TGTGCCAGCAGCTTAGATGGAGACTCCGTATACGAGCAGTACTTC
TRBV5-6	TRBD1	.	TRBJ2-5	CASSLRDSQETQYF	TGTGCCAGCAGCCTACGGGACAGTCAAGAGACCCAGTACTTC
TRBV7-2	.	.	TRBJ1-5	CASSSTTRNQPQHF	TGTGCCAGCAGCTCTACGACCCGAAATCAGCCCCAGCATTTT
TRBV7-9	.	.	TRBJ1-2	CASSPGGYYGYTF	TGTGCCAGCAGCCCGGGAGGCTACTATGGCTACACCTTC
TRBV29-1	.	.	TRBJ1-1	CSVDYRVTEAFF	TGCAGCGTTGATTACAGGGTGACTGAAGCTTTCTTT
TRBV27	TRBD1	.	TRBJ2-7	CASSLDRVAEQYF	TGTGCCAGCAGCCTAGACAGGGTAGCCGAGCAGTACTTC
TRBV11-3	.	.	TRBJ2-3	CASSLGQGRTDTQYF	TGTGCCAGCAGCTTAGGGCAGGGGAGGACAGATACGCAGTATTTT
TRBV2	TRBD1	.	TRBJ1-1	CASSTGGASHTEAFF	TGTGCCAGCAGTACAGGGGGCGCTTCCCACACTGAAGCTTTCTTT
TRBV28	.	.	TRBJ2-3	CASSLYSEGTDTQYF	TGTGCCAGCAGTTTATATAGCGAGGGCACAGATACGCAGTATTTT
TRBV6-5	TRBD2	.	TRBJ2-3	CASSYRGERGTDTQYF	TGTGCCAGCAGTTACCGAGGGGAGCGGGGTACAGATACGCAGTATTTT
TRBV29-1	.	.	TRBJ2-5	CSVGARFLETQYF	TGCAGCGTTGGAGCCCGGTTTTTAGAGACCCAGTACTTC
TRBV9	TRBD1	.	TRBJ1-4	CASSTSTGSNEKLFF	TGTGCCAGCAGCACATCGACAGGGTCTAATGAAAAACTGTTTTTT
TRBV18	.	.	TRBJ1-6	CASSPHQGRNSPLHF	TGTGCCAGCTCACCCCATCAGGGACGTAATTCACCCCTCCACTTT
TRBV4-2	TRBD2	.	TRBJ2-5	CASSRELAGGQETQYF	TGTGCCAGCAGCCGCGAATTAGCGGGGGGCCAAGAGACCCAGTACTTC